A single sample is the source of the 6 T cell receptor beta chains below, sequenced in a study of T cell clonality in common variable immunodeficiency. The protocol was immunoSEQ multiplex PCR, while the TCRdb copy is restricted to in-frame clones and leaves out a portion. There are about 74,000 clones in the sample, none observed a single time. The sample was peripheral blood mononuclear cells. Source of these receptors: a person aged 18 to 75 in good health.

This clone occurred many times. The read halts 3 residues ahead of the CDR3 end, with the missing end drawn from the germline J gene. The genes are TRBV5-1 and TRBJ2-3, with 10 bases matching TRBD1. This CDR3 has 15 amino acids. Germline V lookup: CDR1 SGHRS, CDR2 YFSETQ. Losses at the gene ends were 4 bases for V and 2 bases for J; bases not matched to a gene: 4. CDR3 sequence reads: CASSKTGGATDTQYF. The part of the CDR3 DNA that was read is TGCGCCAGCAGCAAGACAGGGGGCGCCACAGATACG.

This clone was counted ten times or more. The read ends 3 residues early relative to the CDR3; the germline J gene fills the gap. The J gene is TRBJ2-3, the V gene TRBV7-3; 9 bases agree with TRBD1. The CDR3 is 14 residues long. Germline assignment: CDR1 SGHTA and CDR2 FQGTGA. V lost 4 bases, J lost 6 bases, and 5 bases stayed unmatched. CDR3 DNA (partial): TGTGCCAGCAGCTCAACGACAGGGGGGGATACG. This gives the protein CASSSTTGGDT. The whole CDR3 is CASSSTTGGDTQYF.

This clone was seen many times. The CDR3 end lies 3 residues beyond the end of the read and is filled in from the germline J gene. This chain joins TRBV7-2 and TRBJ2-7; possible D gene TRBD1, 5 bases. CDR1 and CDR2 (germline): SGHTA, FQGNSA. The CDR3 sequence is 14 residues long. The germline V and J ends were trimmed by 5 bases and 2 bases, with 13 bases remaining between them. The CDR3 is CASSPQVSTYEQYF. The sequenced part of the CDR3 DNA is TGTGCCAGCAGCCCACAGGTGTCAACCTACGAG.

This clone appeared many times. With the read ending 3 residues before the CDR3 end, the germline J gene is used to fill in that end. V and J are TRBV2 and TRBJ1-1; D remains unclear. The CDR3 totals 11 residues. Germline CDR1 is SNHLY and CDR2 is FYNNEI. CDR3 sequence reads: CASRDLSAAFF. CDR3 bases read: TGTGCCAGCAGAGATTTAAGCGCG.

This clone was counted many times. The read ends 3 residues before the CDR3 terminus; that terminus is restored from the germline J gene. The chain is built from TRBV6-1 and TRBJ1-5; possible D gene TRBD1, 5 bases. The V and J ends lost 1 base and 4 bases respectively, with 14 bases between them. Germline V gene data show CDR1 as MNHNS and CDR2 as SASEGT. This CDR3 has 16 residues. CDR3 DNA, as far as it was read: TGTGCCAGCAGTGAAGAATATTACAGGATTAATCAGCCC. Amino acid sequence: CASSEEYYRINQP. The CDR3 as a whole reads CASSEEYYRINQPQHF.

This clone was seen repeatedly, ten times or more. The read stops 3 residues short of the end of the CDR3; the missing end is completed from the germline J gene. This sequence joins TRBV20-1 and TRBJ1-5; D gene unclear. Germline V gene lookup returns CDR1 DFQATT and CDR2 SNEGSKA (reference sequence). The CDR3 runs 12 residues. Deletions cut 4 bases from V and 3 bases from J, with 7 bases between. The part of the CDR3 DNA that was read is TGCAGTGCTACCCTTGTCAATCAGCCC. Translated: CSATLVNQP. The whole CDR3 protein is CSATLVNQPQHF.